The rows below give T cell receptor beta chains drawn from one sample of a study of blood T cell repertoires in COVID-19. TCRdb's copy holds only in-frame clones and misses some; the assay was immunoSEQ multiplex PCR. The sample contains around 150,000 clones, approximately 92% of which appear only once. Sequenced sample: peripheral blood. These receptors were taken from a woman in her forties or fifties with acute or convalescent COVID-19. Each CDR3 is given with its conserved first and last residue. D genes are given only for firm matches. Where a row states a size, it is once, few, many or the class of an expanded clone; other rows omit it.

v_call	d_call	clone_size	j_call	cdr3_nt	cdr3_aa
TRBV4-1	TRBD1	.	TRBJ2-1	TGCGCCAGCAGCCCGGGACAGATAGGCGACAATGAGCAGTTCTTC	CASSPGQIGDNEQFF
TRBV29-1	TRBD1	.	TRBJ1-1	TGCAGCGTTGAGGGACAGTGGAACACTGAAGCTTTCTTT	CSVEGQWNTEAFF
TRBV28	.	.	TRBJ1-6	TGTGCCAGCCAGTTTGGGGGAACAGGGAATTCACCCCTCCACTTT	CASQFGGTGNSPLHF
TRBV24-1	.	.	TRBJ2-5	TGTGCCACCAGTGATGCCAGGGGTCGTTTGGAGACCCAGTACTTC	CATSDARGRLETQYF
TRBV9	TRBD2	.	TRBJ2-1	TGTGCCAGCAGCGTAGGAGTGGGTAGCGGGAATGAGCAGTTCTTC	CASSVGVGSGNEQFF
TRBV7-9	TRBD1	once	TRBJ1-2	TGTGCCAGCAGCTTAGCGGGACAGGGGAACTATGGCTACACCTTC	CASSLAGQGNYGYTF
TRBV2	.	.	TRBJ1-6	TGTGCCAGCAGTGGGACAACGAGCTCCTATAATTCACCCCTCCACTTT	CASSGTTSSYNSPLHF
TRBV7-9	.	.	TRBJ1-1	TGTGCCAGCAGCTACGGGGAAGGTGAAGCTTTCTTT	CASSYGEGEAFF
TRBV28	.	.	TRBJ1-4	TGTGCCAGCAGGTCCCCCGGGACAGAAAAACTGTTTTTT	CASRSPGTEKLFF
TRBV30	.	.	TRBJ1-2	TGTGCCGGCACAGGGCATGGCTACACCTTC	CAGTGHGYTF
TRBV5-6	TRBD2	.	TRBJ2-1	TGTGCCAGCAGCTTGGCTGGGGGAGGGTTTGAGCAGTTCTTC	CASSLAGGGFEQFF
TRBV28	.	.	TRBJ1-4	TGTGCCAGCACCTCATCGTTTAGGGGGAATGAAAAACTGTTTTTT	CASTSSFRGNEKLFF
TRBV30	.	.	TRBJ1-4	TGTGCCTGGAGGGTGCGCGGTAGTGAAAAACTGTTTTTT	CAWRVRGSEKLFF
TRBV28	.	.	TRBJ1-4	TGTGCCAGCAGTTCATTCGAAAAACTGTTTTTT	CASSSFEKLFF
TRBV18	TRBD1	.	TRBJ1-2	TGTGCCAGCTCACCAAGGCGTTTACCGGGACAGGGGGCTGTTGCTAACTATGGCTACACCTTC	CASSPRRLPGQGAVANYGYTF
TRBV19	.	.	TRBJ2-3	TGTGCCAGTAGTATGTGGCAGGCCCTTAGCACAGATACGCAGTATTTT	CASSMWQALSTDTQYF
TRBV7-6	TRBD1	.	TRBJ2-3	TGTGCCAGCAGCCTATTGGGACAGGGCGCAGATACGCAGTATTTT	CASSLLGQGADTQYF
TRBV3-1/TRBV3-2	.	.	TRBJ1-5	TGTGCCAGCAGCCAAGATTTCCTTCAGGGGAATCAGCCCCAGCATTTT	CASSQDFLQGNQPQHF
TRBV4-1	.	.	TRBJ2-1	TGCGCCAGCAGCCACGATTCTCAGGGGCCCCCCTACAATGAGCAGTTCTTC	CASSHDSQGPPYNEQFF
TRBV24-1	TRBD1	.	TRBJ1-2	TGTGCCACCAGTGTCTATCGGGACAGCTCTTATTTTGACTATGGCTACACCTTC	CATSVYRDSSYFDYGYTF
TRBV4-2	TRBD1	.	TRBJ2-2	TGTGCCAGCAGCCAAGTGGGACAGGGGGGAACCGGGGAGCTGTTTTTT	CASSQVGQGGTGELFF
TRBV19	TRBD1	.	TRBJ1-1	TGTGCCAGTAGTAACAGGGGGCGAAGCACTGAAGCTTTCTTT	CASSNRGRSTEAFF
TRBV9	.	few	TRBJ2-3	TGTGCCAGCAGCCCCGAGGGGACACTTAGCACAGATACGCAGTATTTT	CASSPEGTLSTDTQYF
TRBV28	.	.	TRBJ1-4	TGTGCCAGCAGGAACCGGGTGTCGGATGAAAAACTGTTTTTT	CASRNRVSDEKLFF
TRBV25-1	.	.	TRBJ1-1	TGTGCCAGCAGTGAATACGGGGATGAAGCTTTCTTT	CASSEYGDEAFF
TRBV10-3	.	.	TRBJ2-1	TGTGCCATCAGTGAGTCCGGACAGCCCGGTGGGGAGCAGTTCTTC	CAISESGQPGGEQFF
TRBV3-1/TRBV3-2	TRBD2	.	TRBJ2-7	TGTGCCAGCAGCTCGACTAGCGGGGGGTACGAGCAGTACTTC	CASSSTSGGYEQYF
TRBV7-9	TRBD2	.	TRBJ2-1	TGTGCCAGCAGCCCTACTAGCGGGAGGGCCCAGAATTACAATGAGCAGTTCTTC	CASSPTSGRAQNYNEQFF
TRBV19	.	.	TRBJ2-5	TGTGCCAGTAGTACGACGGTCTCCCGGGGAGAGACCCAGTACTTC	CASSTTVSRGETQYF
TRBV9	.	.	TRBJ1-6	TGTGCCAGCAGCGTAGAGAGCTCGGGGGATTCACCCCTCCACTTT	CASSVESSGDSPLHF
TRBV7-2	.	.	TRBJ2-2	TGTGCCAGCAGTCTAGAGGGCACCGGGGAGCTGTTTTTT	CASSLEGTGELFF
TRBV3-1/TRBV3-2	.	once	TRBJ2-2	TGTGCCAGCAGCCAAGCGGCAGGGGCCGGGGAGCTGTTTTTT	CASSQAAGAGELFF
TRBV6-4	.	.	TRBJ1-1	TGTGCCAGCAGTGACTGGGGACTGCTGGTCTGTATGAACACTGAAGCTTTCTTT	CASSDWGLLVCMNTEAFF
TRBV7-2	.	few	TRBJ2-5	TGTGCCAGCAGTTGGTACCCTCAGGGTCTCGAGACCCAGTACTTC	CASSWYPQGLETQYF
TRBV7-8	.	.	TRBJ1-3	TGTGCCAGCACCCTGGAGGGCCGGTCGTTCGGAAACACCATATATTTT	CASTLEGRSFGNTIYF
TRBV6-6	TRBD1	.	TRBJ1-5	TGTGCCAGCATCAAGACAGGGGGCCCTAATCAGCCCCAGCATTTT	CASIKTGGPNQPQHF
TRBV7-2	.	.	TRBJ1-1	TGTGCCAGCAGCCCAAGCTTAAGAGGGACTGAAGCTTTCTTT	CASSPSLRGTEAFF
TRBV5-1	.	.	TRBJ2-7	TGCGCCAGCAGCTTTCGTAGACAGATTCTTACCTACGAGCAGTACTTC	CASSFRRQILTYEQYF
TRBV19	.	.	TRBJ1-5	TGTGCCAGTAGTACCTTAGGGGGTGCAGGTCAGCCCCAGCATTTT	CASSTLGGAGQPQHF
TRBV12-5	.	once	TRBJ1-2	TGTGCTAGTGGTTTGGTCATAGGAGGGAGCTATGGCTACACCTTC	CASGLVIGGSYGYTF
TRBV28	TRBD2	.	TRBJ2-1	TGTGCCAGCAGTTCCCCTGGGGCTTACCGCGGGTTAGCGGGAGTTTCCTACAATGAGCAGTTCTTC	CASSSPGAYRGLAGVSYNEQFF
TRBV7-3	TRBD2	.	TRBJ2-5	TGTGCCAGCAGCCCAACTAGCGGGGGACCCCCAGAGACCCAGTACTTC	CASSPTSGGPPETQYF
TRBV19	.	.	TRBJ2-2	TGTGCCAGTAGCGGCGGACTCCGGTGGACCGGGGAGCTGTTTTTT	CASSGGLRWTGELFF
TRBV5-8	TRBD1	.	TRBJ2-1	TGTGCCAGCAGCTTACCGGACAGGGTCGGGGACAATGAGCAGTTCTTC	CASSLPDRVGDNEQFF
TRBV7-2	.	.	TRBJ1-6	TGTGCCAGCAGCCCGGGGTATAATTCACCCCTCCACTTT	CASSPGYNSPLHF
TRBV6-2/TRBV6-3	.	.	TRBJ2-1	TGTGCCAGCACCCCTTCCCGGGGGCAGGGGGAAAATGAGCAGTTCTTC	CASTPSRGQGENEQFF